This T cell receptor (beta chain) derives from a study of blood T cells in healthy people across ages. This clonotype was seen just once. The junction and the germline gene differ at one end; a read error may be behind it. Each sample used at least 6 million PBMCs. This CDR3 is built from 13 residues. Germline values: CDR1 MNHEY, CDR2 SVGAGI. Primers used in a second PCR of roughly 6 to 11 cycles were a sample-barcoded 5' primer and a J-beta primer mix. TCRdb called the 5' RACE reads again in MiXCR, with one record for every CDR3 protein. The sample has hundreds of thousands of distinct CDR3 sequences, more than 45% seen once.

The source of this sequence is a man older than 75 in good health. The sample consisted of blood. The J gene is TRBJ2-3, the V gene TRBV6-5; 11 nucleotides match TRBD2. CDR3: CATNSGRDRYAVF. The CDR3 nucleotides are TGTGCCACAAATAGCGGGAGGGACAGATACGCAGTATTT.